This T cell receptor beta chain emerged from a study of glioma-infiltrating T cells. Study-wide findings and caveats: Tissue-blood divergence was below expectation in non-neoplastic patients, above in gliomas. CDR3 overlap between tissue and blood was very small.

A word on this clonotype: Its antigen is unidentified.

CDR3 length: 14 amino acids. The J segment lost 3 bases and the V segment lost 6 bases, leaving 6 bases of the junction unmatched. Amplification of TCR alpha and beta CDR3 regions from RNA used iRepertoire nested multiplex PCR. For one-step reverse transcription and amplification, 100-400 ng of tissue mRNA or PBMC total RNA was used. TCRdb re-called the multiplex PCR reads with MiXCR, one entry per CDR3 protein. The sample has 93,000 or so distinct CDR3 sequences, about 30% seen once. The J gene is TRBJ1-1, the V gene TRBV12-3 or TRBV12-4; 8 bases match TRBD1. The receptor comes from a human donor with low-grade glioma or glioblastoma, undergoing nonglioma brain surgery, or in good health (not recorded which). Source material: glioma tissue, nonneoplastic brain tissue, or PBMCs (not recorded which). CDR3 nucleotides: TGTGCCAGCAGAGACGGACAGGGAGACACTGAAGCTTTCTTT. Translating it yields CASRDGQGDTEAFF.